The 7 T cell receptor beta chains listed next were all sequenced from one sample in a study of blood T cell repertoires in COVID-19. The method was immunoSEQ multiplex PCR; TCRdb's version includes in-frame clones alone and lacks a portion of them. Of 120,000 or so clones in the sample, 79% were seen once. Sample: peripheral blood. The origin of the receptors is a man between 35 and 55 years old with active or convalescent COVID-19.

The CDR3 is CSASQDRLTDTQYF. CDR3 DNA: TGCAGTGCTAGTCAGGACAGGCTCACAGATACGCAGTATTTT. This chain uses TRBV20-1 with TRBJ2-3, with 7 nucleotides matching TRBD1. The CDR3 is made up of 14 amino acids. V lost 3 bases to trimming and J lost 2 bases; unmatched junction nucleotides: 5. The germline gives CDR1 DFQATT, CDR2 SNEGSKA (reference sequence).

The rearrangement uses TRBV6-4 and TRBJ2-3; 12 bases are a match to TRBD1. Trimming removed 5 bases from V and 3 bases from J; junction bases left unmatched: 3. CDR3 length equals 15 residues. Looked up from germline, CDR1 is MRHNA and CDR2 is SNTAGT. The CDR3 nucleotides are TGTGCCAGCAGTCCGGGACAGGGGGCTACAGATACGCAGTATTTT. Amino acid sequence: CASSPGQGATDTQYF.

DNA of the CDR3: TGTGCCAGCAGCTTGGCCAGGGCTTCCTACGAGCAGTACTTC. It encodes CASSLARASYEQYF. The gene calls are TRBV11-2 and TRBJ2-7, with a tentative D call TRBD1 (5 bases). The CDR3 sequence is 14 residues long. With 3 bases removed from V and 1 base from J, the gap between germline ends came to 10 bases. Germline V CDR1 and CDR2: SGHAT, FQNNGV.

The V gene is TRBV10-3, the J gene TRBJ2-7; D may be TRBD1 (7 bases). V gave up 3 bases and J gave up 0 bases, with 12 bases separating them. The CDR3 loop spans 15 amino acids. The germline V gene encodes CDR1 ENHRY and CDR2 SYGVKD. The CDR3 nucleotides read TGTGCCATCAGTGAAGTGGAGGGGGCCTCCTACGAGCAGTACTTC. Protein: CAISEVEGASYEQYF.

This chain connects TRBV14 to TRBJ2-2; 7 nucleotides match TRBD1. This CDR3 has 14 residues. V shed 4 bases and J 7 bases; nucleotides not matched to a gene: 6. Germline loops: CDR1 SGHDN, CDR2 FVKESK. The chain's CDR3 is CASSPWDSSGELFF. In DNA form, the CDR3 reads TGTGCCAGCAGCCCCTGGGACAGCAGCGGGGAGCTGTTTTTT.

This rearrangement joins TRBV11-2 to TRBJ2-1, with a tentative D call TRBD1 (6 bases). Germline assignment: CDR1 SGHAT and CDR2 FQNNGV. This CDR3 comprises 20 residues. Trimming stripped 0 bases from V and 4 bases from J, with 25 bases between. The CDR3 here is CASSLDILVGQLNQYNEQFF. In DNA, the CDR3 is TGTGCCAGCAGCTTAGATATCCTCGTGGGACAACTAAACCAATACAATGAGCAGTTCTTC.

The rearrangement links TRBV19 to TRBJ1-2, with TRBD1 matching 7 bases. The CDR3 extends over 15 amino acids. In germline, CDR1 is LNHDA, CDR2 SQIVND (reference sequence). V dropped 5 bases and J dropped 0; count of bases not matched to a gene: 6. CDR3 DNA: TGTGCCAGTAGTCCTCGGGACAGACCTAACTATGGCTACACCTTC. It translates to CASSPRDRPNYGYTF.